These T cell receptor beta chains were read from a single sample in a study of blood T cell repertoires in COVID-19. Profiled with immunoSEQ multiplex PCR; TCRdb holds only in-frame clones, not every one. The top ten clones hold about a sixth of a sample with around 250,000 clones, 65% to 90% of them seen once. The sequencing sample was made of PBMCs or T cells enriched from blood (not recorded which). These receptor sequences come from a man aged 18 to 29 who had recovered from COVID-19. CDR3s include the opening cysteine and the closing phenylalanine or tryptophan. D genes are given only for firm matches. A clone size is listed for some rows: how often the clone was seen (once, few, many), or a class if it is expanded.

J,size,D,V,DNA,CDR3
TRBJ2-7,-,TRBD1,TRBV5-5,TGTGCCAGCAGCTTACAGGGGGCAAGCGAGCAGTACTTC,CASSLQGASEQYF
TRBJ1-1,once,-,TRBV4-1,TGCGCCAGCAGTATGGTCGCAGGGGATGGCACTGAAGCTTTCTTT,CASSMVAGDGTEAFF
TRBJ2-1,-,-,TRBV9,TGTGCCAGCAGCGTAGGGAACCACATAGGGAGAAGCTCCTACAATGAGCAGTTCTTC,CASSVGNHIGRSSYNEQFF
TRBJ2-1,-,-,TRBV19,TGTGCCAGTAGTATTGGGACTGTCTCCTACAATGAGCAGTTCTTC,CASSIGTVSYNEQFF
TRBJ1-1,-,-,TRBV5-4,TGTGCCAGCAGCCAAACAGGGACGGACACTGAAGCTTTCTTT,CASSQTGTDTEAFF
TRBJ1-2,-,-,TRBV14,TGTGCCAGCAGCCAAGATCCCCAGGGCACTAAGGGCTACACCTTC,CASSQDPQGTKGYTF
TRBJ1-3,-,-,TRBV19,TGTGCCAGTAACGGGTTAGGAAACACCATATATTTT,CASNGLGNTIYF
TRBJ1-5,-,-,TRBV15,TGTGCCACCAGCAGGGAACAGGGTTCAGGCAATCAGCCCCAGCATTTT,CATSREQGSGNQPQHF
TRBJ2-5,-,TRBD1,TRBV4-1,TGCGCCAGCAGCCAAGGGGACAGTCAAGAGACCCAGTACTTC,CASSQGDSQETQYF
TRBJ1-6,-,TRBD1,TRBV28,TGTGCCAGCAGTTTTGGGGCAGGGGGCAATAATTCACCCCTCCACTTT,CASSFGAGGNNSPLHF
TRBJ2-7,-,-,TRBV29-1,TGCAGCGTTAATCCGGGGGACAGACCCTACGAGCAGTACTTC,CSVNPGDRPYEQYF
TRBJ2-7,-,TRBD2,TRBV5-1,TGCGCCAGCAGCTTAGCGGGGGGTGCCTACGAGCAGTACTTC,CASSLAGGAYEQYF
TRBJ1-1,once,TRBD1,TRBV5-5,TGTGCCAGCAGCATTGAGACAGGGTACCCTTCGAACACTGAAGCTTTCTTT,CASSIETGYPSNTEAFF
TRBJ1-5,-,TRBD1,TRBV19,TGTGCCAGTAGTATAACCAGCAGGGGGAGTGGGCAGCCCCAGCATTTT,CASSITSRGSGQPQHF
TRBJ1-1,-,-,TRBV4-1,TGCGCCAGCAGCCAAATTGCAGGGGTCCGCATAGGCACTGAAGCTTTCTTT,CASSQIAGVRIGTEAFF
TRBJ1-4,-,-,TRBV2,TGTGCCAGCCATTCCTTCGGTACAACTAATGAAAAACTGTTTTTT,CASHSFGTTNEKLFF
TRBJ2-3,-,-,TRBV9,TGTGCCAGCAGCGTAGCAGGGACTAGCACAGATACGCAGTATTTT,CASSVAGTSTDTQYF
TRBJ2-3,-,-,TRBV6-5,TGTGCCAGCAGGGACTTCACAGATACGCAGTATTTT,CASRDFTDTQYF
TRBJ1-5,few,TRBD1,TRBV3-1/TRBV3-2,TGTGCCAGCAGCCAAGCGAGGACAGGGGTGGATCAGCCCCAGCATTTT,CASSQARTGVDQPQHF
TRBJ1-1,-,-,TRBV2,TGTGCCAGCAGTGAGGGTCTGAGGGCTTTCTTT,CASSEGLRAFF
TRBJ1-2,-,-,TRBV11-2,TGTGCCAGCAGCTTAGATCTGAGTGGGCCTGGCTACACCTTC,CASSLDLSGPGYTF
TRBJ2-2,-,TRBD1,TRBV7-9,TGTGCCAGCAGCTCCCGGGACAGGGCGCTACCACAGGGCACCGGGGAGCTGTTTTTT,CASSSRDRALPQGTGELFF
TRBJ2-2,-,TRBD1,TRBV5-1,TGCGCCAGCAGCTTGGACAGGGGAAACACCGGGGAGCTGTTTTTT,CASSLDRGNTGELFF
TRBJ2-7,-,-,TRBV3-1/TRBV3-2,TGTGCCAGCAGCCCCAATTCCTACGAGCAGTACTTC,CASSPNSYEQYF
TRBJ2-1,-,TRBD1,TRBV27,TGTGCCAGCAGTGAAACAGGGGTCCACAATGAGCAGTTCTTC,CASSETGVHNEQFF
TRBJ2-7,-,-,TRBV19,TGTGCCAGTAGTACGGGGGAACACTACGAGCAGTACTTC,CASSTGEHYEQYF
TRBJ1-5,-,TRBD1,TRBV18,TGTGCCAGCTCACCCGGGACAGGGGTCCATCAGCCCCAGCATTTT,CASSPGTGVHQPQHF
TRBJ1-3,-,-,TRBV3-1/TRBV3-2,TGTGCCAGCAGCCAAGGGCATGTCTCTGGAAACACCATATATTTT,CASSQGHVSGNTIYF
TRBJ2-5,-,TRBD2,TRBV10-3,TGTGCCATCAGGATTAGCGGGTCGGCGGGAGAGACCCAGTACTTC,CAIRISGSAGETQYF
TRBJ2-1,-,TRBD1,TRBV30,TGTGCCAGCAACAGGGGTAACAATGAGCAGTTCTTC,CASNRGNNEQFF
TRBJ2-1,-,-,TRBV7-9,TGTGCCAGCAGCCCCCGGTTCAGGGATAGCAATGAGCAGTTCTTC,CASSPRFRDSNEQFF
TRBJ2-1,-,TRBD1,TRBV12-3/TRBV12-4,TGTGCCAGCAGTCCCAGGGGGGAGCAGTTCTTC,CASSPRGEQFF
TRBJ2-7,-,-,TRBV7-2,TGTGCCAGCAGCTTAGAGTTTGGGAGCTCCTACGAGCAGTACTTC,CASSLEFGSSYEQYF